A selection of T cell receptor beta chains follows, all from one sample in a study of blood T cell repertoires in COVID-19. Method: immunoSEQ multiplex PCR; TCRdb's copy keeps in-frame clones and lacks some. The sample lists 250,000 or so clones, about 91% occurring once. Sequencing was carried out using peripheral blood. The receptors come from a woman under 40 with COVID-19, enrolled during active disease. CDR3s include the opening cysteine and the closing phenylalanine or tryptophan. D genes are given only for firm matches. Clone size, where shown, is once, few, many, or a class for clones that have expanded.

CDR3nt	CDR3aa	d_gene	j_gene	abundance	v_gene
TGTGCCAGCACGCAGTGGGGGACTAGCCGAGAGACCCAGTACTTC	CASTQWGTSRETQYF	TRBD2	TRBJ2-5	NA	TRBV7-6
TGTGCCAGCAGCTTAGTGGGGACAGCTTATTCACCCCTCCACTTT	CASSLVGTAYSPLHF	TRBD1	TRBJ1-6	NA	TRBV11-2
TGTGCCAGCAGCTTGGGGATCGCAGGGGGCTTTTTAGAGACCCAGTACTTC	CASSLGIAGGFLETQYF	TRBD1	TRBJ2-5	NA	TRBV5-6
TGCGCCAGCAGCCAAGCAGACACTTATGGCTACACCTTC	CASSQADTYGYTF	NA	TRBJ1-2	NA	TRBV4-1
TGTGCCAGCAGTTTATCGAGGACTAGCGGCTACAATGAGCAGTTCTTC	CASSLSRTSGYNEQFF	TRBD2	TRBJ2-1	NA	TRBV27
TGTGCCAGCAGCTCTCCCGGGACAGGGGTCCTCAACACTGAAGCTTTCTTT	CASSSPGTGVLNTEAFF	TRBD1	TRBJ1-1	NA	TRBV7-8
TGTGCCAGCAGTTTATTCCAACAGGGGGCCGGTAGCAATCAGCCCCAGCATTTT	CASSLFQQGAGSNQPQHF	TRBD1	TRBJ1-5	NA	TRBV27
TGCGCCAGCAGCTTGGGGTTCACGGGAGGGCCGAATGAGCAGTTCTTC	CASSLGFTGGPNEQFF	TRBD2	TRBJ2-1	NA	TRBV5-1
TGCGCCAGCAGCCGAGGGGGGGCGGGGCCCAGGGGCCATGAGCAGTTCTTC	CASSRGGAGPRGHEQFF	NA	TRBJ2-1	NA	TRBV4-3
TGTGCCAGCAGTTACTCTGAACGGAGTGAGCAGTTCTTC	CASSYSERSEQFF	NA	TRBJ2-1	NA	TRBV6-2/TRBV6-3
TGTGCCACCAGTGGGACAGTGAACACTGAAGCTTTCTTT	CATSGTVNTEAFF	NA	TRBJ1-1	NA	TRBV24-1
TGTGCCAGCAGCTTAGTTGGTGGGCAGCCCTATTCACCCCTCCACTTT	CASSLVGGQPYSPLHF	NA	TRBJ1-6	NA	TRBV7-2
TGTGCCAGCAGCCAAGAGTTCGGACTAGCCCCACCGACCCAAGAGACCCAGTACTTC	CASSQEFGLAPPTQETQYF	TRBD2	TRBJ2-5	once	TRBV3-1/TRBV3-2
TGTGCCAGCAGCTTAGCCCTGGGACTAGCGGGAGGGAATCGGCTCCCGGATACGCAGTATTTT	CASSLALGLAGGNRLPDTQYF	TRBD2	TRBJ2-3	NA	TRBV7-2
TGTGCCAGCCTCCTCACGGGTAGCACAGATACGCAGTATTTT	CASLLTGSTDTQYF	NA	TRBJ2-3	NA	TRBV2
TGCGCCAGCAGCCCTCAGGGACACAACTACAATGAGCAGTTCTTC	CASSPQGHNYNEQFF	NA	TRBJ2-1	NA	TRBV5-1
TGTGCCAGCAGTGGTGACAGGACGGTGAGCTACACCTTC	CASSGDRTVSYTF	NA	TRBJ1-2	few	TRBV2
TGCAGCGTAGCAGGGACAGGGGGCAGCGAGACCCAGTACTTC	CSVAGTGGSETQYF	TRBD1	TRBJ2-5	NA	TRBV29-1
TGTGCCAGCACCGCGGGACAGGGGACCAATGGCTACACCTTC	CASTAGQGTNGYTF	TRBD1	TRBJ1-2	NA	TRBV28
TGTGCCAGCAGTTTATCGTCTACAGATACGCAGTATTTT	CASSLSSTDTQYF	NA	TRBJ2-3	NA	TRBV27
TGTGCCAGCAGTTTTTCCGTGTTCACTGAAGCTTTCTTT	CASSFSVFTEAFF	NA	TRBJ1-1	NA	TRBV12-3/TRBV12-4
TGTGCCAGCAGCTTAGCGTCCGGGGGATGGCAGCCCCAGCATTTT	CASSLASGGWQPQHF	NA	TRBJ1-5	NA	TRBV7-2
TGTGCCAGCTCATCAGACAGGGTCTATGGCTACACCTTC	CASSSDRVYGYTF	TRBD1	TRBJ1-2	NA	TRBV18
TGTGCCAGCAATCCAGCGGGAGGAGCGGGGGAGCTGTTTTTT	CASNPAGGAGELFF	TRBD2	TRBJ2-2	NA	TRBV6-5
TGTGCCAGCTCACCACCGGTCGGGGGGCGCGGGTCTGGAAACACCATATATTTT	CASSPPVGGRGSGNTIYF	NA	TRBJ1-3	NA	TRBV18
TGTGCCAGCCAAAAGGTTGCGGACAACTACAATGAGCAGTTCTTC	CASQKVADNYNEQFF	NA	TRBJ2-1	NA	TRBV5-4
TGTGCCAGCAGCTTCTCTAGCGGGAGGGCGAACACCGGGGAGCTGTTTTTT	CASSFSSGRANTGELFF	TRBD2	TRBJ2-2	NA	TRBV5-4